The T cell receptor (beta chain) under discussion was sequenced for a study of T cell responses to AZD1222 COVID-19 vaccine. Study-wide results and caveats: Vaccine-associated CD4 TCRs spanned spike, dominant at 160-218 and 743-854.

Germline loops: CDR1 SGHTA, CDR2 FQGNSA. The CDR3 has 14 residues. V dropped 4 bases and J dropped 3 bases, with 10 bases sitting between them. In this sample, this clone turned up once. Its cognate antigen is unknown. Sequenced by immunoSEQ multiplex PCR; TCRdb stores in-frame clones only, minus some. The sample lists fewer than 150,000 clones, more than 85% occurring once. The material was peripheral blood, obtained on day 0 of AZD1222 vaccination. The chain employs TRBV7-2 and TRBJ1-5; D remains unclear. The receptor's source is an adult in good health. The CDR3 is CASSYDGNNQPQHF. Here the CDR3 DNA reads TGTGCCAGCAGCTACGACGGGAACAATCAGCCCCAGCATTTT.